This T cell receptor (beta chain) is from a study of breast tumors, draining lymph nodes, adjacent tissues. Germline V gene lookup returns CDR1 SGDLS and CDR2 YYNGEE. V shed 0 bases and J shed 6 bases, with 13 bases lying between them. The length of the CDR3 is 15 residues. The lymph nodes were axillary draining lymph nodes from breast cancer patients. This clonotype was seen repeatedly, ten times or more. Antigen: not known. Points from the study as a whole: Tumor TCR diversity was below lymph nodes but above nontumor tissue. Data only fit, rather than demonstrated, lymph node origin of most tumor T cells. Findings are consistent with lymph node origin and intratumoral expansion of most tumor T cells.

TCRdb reprocessed the multiplex PCR reads with MiXCR, giving one entry per CDR3 protein. In the table there are approximately 130,000 distinct CDR3 sequences, over 20% of which are singletons. This TCR was recovered from a female donor with breast cancer. Some clones in this sample may be carry-over from other donors' samples. The chain carries TRBV9 and TRBJ2-1; TRBD2 is a possible D gene (6 bases). Sequenced sample: axillary lymph node tissue. The CDR3 protein is CASSVEGGLSNEQFF. CDR3 DNA sequence: TGTGCCAGCAGCGTAGAGGGAGGCTTGAGCAATGAGCAGTTCTTC.